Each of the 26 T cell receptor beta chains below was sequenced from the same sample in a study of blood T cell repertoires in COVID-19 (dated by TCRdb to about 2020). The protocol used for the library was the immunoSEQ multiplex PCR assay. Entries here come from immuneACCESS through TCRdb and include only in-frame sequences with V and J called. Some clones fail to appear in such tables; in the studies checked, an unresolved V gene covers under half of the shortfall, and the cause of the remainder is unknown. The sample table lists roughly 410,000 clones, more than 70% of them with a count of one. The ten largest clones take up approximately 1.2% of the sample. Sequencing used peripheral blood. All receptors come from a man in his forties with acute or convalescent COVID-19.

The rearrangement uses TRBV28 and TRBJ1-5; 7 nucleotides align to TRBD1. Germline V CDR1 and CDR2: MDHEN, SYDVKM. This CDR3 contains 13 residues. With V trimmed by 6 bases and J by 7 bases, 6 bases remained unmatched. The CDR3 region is CASRETGIQPQHF. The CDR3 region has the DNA TGTGCCAGCAGGGAGACAGGGATACAGCCCCAGCATTTT. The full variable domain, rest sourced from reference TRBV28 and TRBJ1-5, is DVKVTQSSRYLVKRTGEKVFLECVQDMDHENMFWYRQDPGLGLRLIYFSYDVKMKEKGDIPEGYSVSREKKERFSLILESASTNQTSMYLCASRETGIQPQHFGDGTRLSIL.

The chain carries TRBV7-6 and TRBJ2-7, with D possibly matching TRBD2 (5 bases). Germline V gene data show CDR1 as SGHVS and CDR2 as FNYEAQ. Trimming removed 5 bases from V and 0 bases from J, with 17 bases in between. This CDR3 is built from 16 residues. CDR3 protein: CASSPQAGSFSYEQYF. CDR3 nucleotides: TGTGCCAGCAGCCCTCAGGCGGGCTCCTTCTCCTACGAGCAGTACTTC. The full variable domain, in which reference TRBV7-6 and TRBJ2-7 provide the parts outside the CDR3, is GAGVSQSPRYKVTKRGQDVALRCDPISGHVSLYWYRQALGQGPEFLTYFNYEAQQDKSGLPNDRFSAERPEGSISTLTIQRTEQRDSAMYRCASSPQAGSFSYEQYFGPGTRLTVT.

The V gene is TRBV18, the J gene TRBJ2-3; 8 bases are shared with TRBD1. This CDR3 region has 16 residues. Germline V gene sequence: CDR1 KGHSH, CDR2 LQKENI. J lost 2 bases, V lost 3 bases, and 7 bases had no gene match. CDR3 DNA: TGTGCCAGCTCACCCCTCAGGACAGGGTCCACAGATACGCAGTATTTT. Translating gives CASSPLRTGSTDTQYF.

CDR3 loop: CASSSGTSGQETQYF. The CDR3 DNA is TGTGCCAGCAGTTCCGGGACTAGCGGGCAGGAGACCCAGTACTTC. The chain carries TRBV4-2 and TRBJ2-5, with 12 nucleotides matching TRBD2. The CDR3 sequence is 15 residues long. The junction had 7 bases not matched to a gene; V was cut back by 6 bases and J by 5 bases. Germline CDR1 LGHNA, CDR2 YNFKEQ.

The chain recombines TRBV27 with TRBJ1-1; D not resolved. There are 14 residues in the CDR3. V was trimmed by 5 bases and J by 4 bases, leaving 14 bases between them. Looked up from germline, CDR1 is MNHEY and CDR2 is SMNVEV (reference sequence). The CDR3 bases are TGTGCCAGCAGTCGGGGATTGGGGTCCACTGAAGCTTTCTTT. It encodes CASSRGLGSTEAFF.

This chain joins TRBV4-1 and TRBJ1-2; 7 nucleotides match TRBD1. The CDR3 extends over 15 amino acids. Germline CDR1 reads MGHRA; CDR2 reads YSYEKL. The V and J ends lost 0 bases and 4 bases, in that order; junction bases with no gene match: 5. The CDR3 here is CASSQEGRQGYGYTF. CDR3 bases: TGCGCCAGCAGCCAAGAGGGGAGACAGGGCTATGGCTACACCTTC.

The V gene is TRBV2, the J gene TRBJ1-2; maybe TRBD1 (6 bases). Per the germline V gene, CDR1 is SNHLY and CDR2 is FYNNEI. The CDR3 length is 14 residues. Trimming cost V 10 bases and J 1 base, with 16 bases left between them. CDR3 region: CANPRTAGNYGYTF. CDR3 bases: TGTGCCAACCCCCGGACAGCCGGTAACTATGGCTACACCTTC.

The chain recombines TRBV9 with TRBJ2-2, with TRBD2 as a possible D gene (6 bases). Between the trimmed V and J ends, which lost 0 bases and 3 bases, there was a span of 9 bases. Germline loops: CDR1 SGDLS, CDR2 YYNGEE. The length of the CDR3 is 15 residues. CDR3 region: CASSVGGGYTGELFF. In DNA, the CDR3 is TGTGCCAGCAGCGTAGGGGGAGGATACACCGGGGAGCTGTTTTTT.

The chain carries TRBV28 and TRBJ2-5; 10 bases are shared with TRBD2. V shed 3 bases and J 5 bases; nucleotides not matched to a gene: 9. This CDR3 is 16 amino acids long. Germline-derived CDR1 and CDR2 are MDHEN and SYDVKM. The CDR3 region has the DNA TGTGCCAGCAGTTTTAGAGCGGGAGGGCGGGTTGAGACCCAGTACTTC. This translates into CASSFRAGGRVETQYF.

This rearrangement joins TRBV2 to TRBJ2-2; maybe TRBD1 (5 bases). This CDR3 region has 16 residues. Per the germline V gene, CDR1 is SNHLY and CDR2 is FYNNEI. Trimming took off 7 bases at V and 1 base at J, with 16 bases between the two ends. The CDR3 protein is CASTDRQHQNTGELFF. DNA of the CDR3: TGTGCCAGCACTGACCGACAGCATCAGAACACCGGGGAGCTGTTTTTT.

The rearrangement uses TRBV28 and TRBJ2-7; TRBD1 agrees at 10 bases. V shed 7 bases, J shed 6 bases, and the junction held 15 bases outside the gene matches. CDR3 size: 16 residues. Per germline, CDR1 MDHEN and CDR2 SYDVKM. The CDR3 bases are TGTGCCAGCAACCCCGGGTCCGGACAGGGGGTAGGCGAGCAGTACTTC. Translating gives CASNPGSGQGVGEQYF.

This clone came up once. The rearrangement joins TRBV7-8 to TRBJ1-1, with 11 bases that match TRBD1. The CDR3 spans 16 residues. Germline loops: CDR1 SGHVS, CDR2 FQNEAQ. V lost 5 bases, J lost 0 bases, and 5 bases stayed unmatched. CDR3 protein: CASSLGTGGMNTEAFF. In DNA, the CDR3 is TGTGCCAGCAGCCTTGGGACAGGGGGGATGAACACTGAAGCTTTCTTT.

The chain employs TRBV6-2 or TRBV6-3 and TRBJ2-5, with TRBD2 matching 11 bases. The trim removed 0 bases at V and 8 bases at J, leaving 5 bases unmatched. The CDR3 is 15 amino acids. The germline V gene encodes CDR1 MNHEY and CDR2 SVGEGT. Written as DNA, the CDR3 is TGTGCCAGCAGTTACTCCGGGCTAGCGGGGGGCACCCAGTACTTC. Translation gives CASSYSGLAGGTQYF.

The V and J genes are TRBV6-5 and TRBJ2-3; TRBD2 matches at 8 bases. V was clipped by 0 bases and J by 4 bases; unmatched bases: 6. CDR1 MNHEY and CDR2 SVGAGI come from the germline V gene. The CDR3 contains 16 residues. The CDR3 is CASSYSGLAGPDTQYF. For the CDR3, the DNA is TGTGCCAGCAGTTACTCGGGCCTAGCGGGCCCAGATACGCAGTATTTT.

CDR3 DNA sequence: TGTGCCAGCAGCTTAAGGGACAGACCTATAATTTCGGCACCCCTCCACTTT. This gives the protein CASSLRDRPIISAPLHF. V and J are TRBV7-2 and TRBJ1-6; TRBD1 agrees at 7 bases. J lost 11 bases, V lost 2 bases, and 15 bases had no gene match. Germline V gene lookup returns CDR1 SGHTA and CDR2 FQGNSA. The CDR3 consists of 17 residues.

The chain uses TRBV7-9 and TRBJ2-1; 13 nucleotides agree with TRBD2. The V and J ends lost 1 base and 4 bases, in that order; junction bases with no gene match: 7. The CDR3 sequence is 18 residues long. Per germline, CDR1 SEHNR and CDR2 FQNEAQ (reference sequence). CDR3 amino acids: CASSLGTSGRTLYNEQFF. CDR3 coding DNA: TGTGCCAGCAGCTTAGGGACTAGCGGGAGAACTTTATACAATGAGCAGTTCTTC.

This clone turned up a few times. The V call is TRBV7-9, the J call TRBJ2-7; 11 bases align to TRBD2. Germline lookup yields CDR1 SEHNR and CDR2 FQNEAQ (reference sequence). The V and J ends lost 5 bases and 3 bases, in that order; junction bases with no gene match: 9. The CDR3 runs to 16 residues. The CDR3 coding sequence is TGTGCCAGCAGCAAGACTAGCGGGGCTGAAATCTACGAGCAGTACTTC. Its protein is CASSKTSGAEIYEQYF. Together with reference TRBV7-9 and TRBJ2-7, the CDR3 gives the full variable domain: DTGVSQNPRHKITKRGQNVTFRCDPISEHNRLYWYRQTLGQGPEFLTYFQNEAQLEKSRLLSDRFSAERPKGSFSTLEIQRTEQGDSAMYLCASSKTSGAEIYEQYFGPGTRLTVT.

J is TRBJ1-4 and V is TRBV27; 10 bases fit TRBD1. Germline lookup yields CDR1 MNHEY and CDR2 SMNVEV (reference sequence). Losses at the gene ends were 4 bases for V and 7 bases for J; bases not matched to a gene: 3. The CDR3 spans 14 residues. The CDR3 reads CASSSGTGVEKLFF. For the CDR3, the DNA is TGTGCCAGCAGTTCTGGGACAGGGGTTGAAAAACTGTTTTTT. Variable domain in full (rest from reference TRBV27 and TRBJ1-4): EAQVTQNPRYLITVTGKKLTVTCSQNMNHEYMSWYRQDPGLGLRQIYYSMNVEVTDKGDVPEGYKVSRKEKRNFPLILESPSPNQTSLYFCASSSGTGVEKLFFGSGTQLSVL.

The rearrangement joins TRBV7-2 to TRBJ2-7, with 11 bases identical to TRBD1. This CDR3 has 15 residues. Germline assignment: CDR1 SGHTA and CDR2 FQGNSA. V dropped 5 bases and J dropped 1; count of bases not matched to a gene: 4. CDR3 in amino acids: CASSIGQGASYEQYF. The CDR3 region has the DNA TGTGCCAGCAGCATCGGACAGGGGGCATCCTACGAGCAGTACTTC.

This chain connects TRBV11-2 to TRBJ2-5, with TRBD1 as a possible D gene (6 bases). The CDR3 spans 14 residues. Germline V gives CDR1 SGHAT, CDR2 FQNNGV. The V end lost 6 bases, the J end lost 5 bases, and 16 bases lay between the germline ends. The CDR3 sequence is CASRSWGHGETQYF. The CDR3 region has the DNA TGTGCCAGCAGAAGTTGGGGGCATGGGGAGACCCAGTACTTC.

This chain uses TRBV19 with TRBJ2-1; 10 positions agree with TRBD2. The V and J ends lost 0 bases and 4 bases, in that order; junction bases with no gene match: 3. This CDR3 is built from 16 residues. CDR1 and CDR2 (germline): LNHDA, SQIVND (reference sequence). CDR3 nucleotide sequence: TGTGCCAGTAGTATAGAGGGTAGCGGGAGGTACAATGAGCAGTTCTTC. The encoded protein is CASSIEGSGRYNEQFF.

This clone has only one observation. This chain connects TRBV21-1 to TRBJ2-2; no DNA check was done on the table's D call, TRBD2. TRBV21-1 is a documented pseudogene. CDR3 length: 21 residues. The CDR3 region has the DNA TGTGCCAGCAGCAAAGAGGGAGTTGGGAGACTCCCTAAGCATGACACCGGGGAGCTGTTTTTT. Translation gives CASSKEGVGRLPKHDTGELFF.

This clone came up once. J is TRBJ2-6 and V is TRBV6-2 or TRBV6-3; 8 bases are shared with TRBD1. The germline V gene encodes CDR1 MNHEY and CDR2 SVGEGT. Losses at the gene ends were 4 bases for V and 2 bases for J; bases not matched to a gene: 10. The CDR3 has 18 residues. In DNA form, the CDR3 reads TGTGCCAGCAGTTTTCCGGACAGGGAGGTAGCTGGGGCCAACGTCCTGACTTTC. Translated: CASSFPDREVAGANVLTF.

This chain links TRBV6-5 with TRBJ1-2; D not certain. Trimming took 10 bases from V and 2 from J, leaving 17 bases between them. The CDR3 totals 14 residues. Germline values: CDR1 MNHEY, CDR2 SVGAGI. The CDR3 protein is CATTKRALNYGYTF. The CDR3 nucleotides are TGTGCCACCACCAAGAGAGCCCTAAACTATGGCTACACCTTC.

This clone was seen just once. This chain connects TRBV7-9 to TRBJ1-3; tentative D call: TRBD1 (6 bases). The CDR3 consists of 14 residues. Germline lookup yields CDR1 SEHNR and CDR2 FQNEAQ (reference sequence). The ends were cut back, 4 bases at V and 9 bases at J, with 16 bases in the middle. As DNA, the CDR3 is TGTGCCAGCAGCTCCTCCACAGGGAATGTCACCATATATTTT. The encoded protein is CASSSSTGNVTIYF.

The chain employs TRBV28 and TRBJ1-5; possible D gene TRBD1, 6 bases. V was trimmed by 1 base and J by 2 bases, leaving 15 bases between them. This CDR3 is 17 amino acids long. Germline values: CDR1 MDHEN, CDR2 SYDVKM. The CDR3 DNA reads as TGTGCCAGCAGTTTATTCCCCACAGGGTCGGGCAATCAGCCCCAGCATTTT. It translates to CASSLFPTGSGNQPQHF.